This T cell receptor (beta chain) was captured in a study of cytomegalovirus exposure and HLA in healthy donors. Study-wide results and limits: Indistinguishability led to the exclusion of some V segments, TRBV6-2 and TRBV6-3 included. Data from an earlier analysis indicated that most TCR beta V segments were productive either about 90% or about 30% of the time. TCR association rates varied by HLA locus in a later analysis, with DRB1 highest and HLA-C lowest. In a later analysis, specific HLA alleles were associated with around 17,000 TCR beta sequences at a 0.05 false discovery rate.

Use of 60 Vbeta and 13 Jbeta primers characterized the PCR. Clones were sequenced by immunoSEQ multiplex PCR, and TCRdb holds only the in-frame ones, with some missing. The sample includes 130,000 or so clones, approximately 82% seen only once; the top ten take 2.5% to 4%. Trimming removed 6 bases from V and 8 bases from J; junction bases left unmatched: 6. The germline V gene has CDR1 MNHEY and CDR2 SVGAGI. The CDR3 is made up of 13 amino acids. Notes on this clone: Its target is not known.

The sequencing sample was made of PBMCs. The source is a man in his forties or fifties in good health and CMV-seronegative. The chain links TRBV6-5 to TRBJ1-4, with 7 bases identical to TRBD1. CDR3 coding DNA: TGTGCCAGCAGCCGGGACAGAGCAGAAAAACTGTTTTTT. This gives the protein CASSRDRAEKLFF.